These 19 T cell receptor beta chains were all obtained from the same sample, sequenced in a study of T cell responses to AZD1222 COVID-19 vaccine (dated by TCRdb to about 2021). Per the publication, the time point label means: baseline before first vaccination. Receptor amplification or capture employed the immunoSEQ multiplex PCR assay. The source is immuneACCESS, and TCRdb retained only in-frame sequences with V and J called. Part of the clones is not carried over; for the studies checked, unresolved V genes explain less than half of this, and the remainder is unexplained. This sample gives about 120,000 clones in total; just under 90% of them show up just once. The ten largest clones take up roughly an eighth of the sample. This sample comprised peripheral blood, obtained on day 0 of AZD1222 vaccination. Receptors were obtained from an adult in good health.

This chain uses TRBV18 with TRBJ2-3; 10 bases match TRBD1. The V gene's germline CDR1 is KGHSH and CDR2 LQKENI. The CDR3 loop spans 14 amino acids. Trimming cost V 5 bases and J 1 base; bases outside gene matches: 0. The CDR3 sequence: CASSGTGGTDTQYF. The CDR3 nucleotides are TGTGCCAGCTCAGGGACAGGGGGCACAGATACGCAGTATTTT.

The chain recombines TRBV15 with TRBJ2-1, with 7 nucleotides matching TRBD2. Germline V gene lookup returns CDR1 LNHNV and CDR2 YYDKDF (reference sequence). V was pared by 1 base and J by 4 bases, with 1 base of the junction left unmatched. This CDR3 contains 14 residues. The CDR3 coding sequence is TGTGCCACCAGCAGAGGGGGGGGGTACAATGAGCAGTTCTTC. Translated: CATSRGGGYNEQFF.

The chain joins TRBV5-8 to TRBJ2-1; perhaps TRBD2 as D (6 bases). V lost 9 bases and J lost 2, with 15 bases in between. CDR3 length: 14 residues. CDR1 is SGHTS and CDR2 is YDEGEE in the germline V gene. CDR3 in DNA: TGTGCCACTTCCCACTGGGGGGCCTACAATGAGCAGTTCTTC. As protein: CATSHWGAYNEQFF.

The chain uses TRBV5-1 and TRBJ1-1; TRBD1 might be the D (6 bases). The CDR3 contains 16 residues. Germline lookup yields CDR1 SGHRS and CDR2 YFSETQ. V lost 1 base, J lost 2 bases, and 15 bases lay in between. The CDR3 region is CASSLTRAGGNTEAFF. The CDR3 DNA reads as TGCGCCAGCAGCTTGACCAGGGCTGGGGGCAACACTGAAGCTTTCTTT.

This clone was detected only once. This rearrangement joins TRBV29-1 to TRBJ2-2, with TRBD2 identical over 13 bases. With 3 bases clipped from V and 7 bases from J, the junction kept 14 bases outside the gene matches. The CDR3 contains 18 residues. CDR1 SQVTM and CDR2 ANQGSEA come from the germline V gene. The CDR3: CSVEASGTSGTWGGELFF. The CDR3 region has the DNA TGCAGCGTTGAGGCTAGCGGGACTAGCGGGACATGGGGCGGGGAGCTGTTTTTT.

The CDR3 here is CASSEGQNQPQHF. The CDR3 nucleotides read TGTGCCAGCAGTGAAGGACAGAATCAGCCCCAGCATTTT. V usage is TRBV2 and J usage is TRBJ1-5, with a weak D call TRBD1 (5 bases). Trimming pared 1 base from V and 4 bases from J, leaving 5 bases between. Germline V lookup: CDR1 SNHLY, CDR2 FYNNEI. CDR3 length: 13 residues.

The chain has TRBV19 and TRBJ2-7; 7 bases map to TRBD1. V shed 3 bases, J shed 3 bases, and the junction held 8 bases outside the gene matches. CDR1 and CDR2 from the germline V gene are LNHDA and SQIVND (reference sequence). The CDR3 is 15 residues long. For the CDR3, the DNA is TGTGCCAGTAGTATGACAGGGTCAGGGGACTACGAGCAGTACTTC. It yields the protein CASSMTGSGDYEQYF.

This chain connects TRBV2 to TRBJ2-3, with 12 bases fitting TRBD2. Losses at the gene ends were 5 bases for V and 6 bases for J; bases not matched to a gene: 9. Germline V gives CDR1 SNHLY, CDR2 FYNNEI. This CDR3 region has 16 residues. This CDR3 is CASSLTSGRLLDTQYF. In DNA form, the CDR3 reads TGTGCCAGCAGTCTGACTAGCGGGAGACTGTTGGATACGCAGTATTTT.

This clone came up once. This rearrangement joins TRBV5-6 to TRBJ1-1, with D possibly TRBD1 on 5 matching bases. CDR1 is SGHDT and CDR2 is YYEEEE in the germline V gene. Trimming removed 4 bases from V and 0 bases from J, with 16 bases in between. The CDR3 totals 16 residues. CDR3 nucleotides: TGTGCCAGCAGCCCAACGGGACGGCCTATGAACACTGAAGCTTTCTTT. Translated: CASSPTGRPMNTEAFF.

The sample holds a few counts of this clone. V is TRBV9 and J is TRBJ2-1, with D possibly matching TRBD2 (6 bases). The germline V gene has CDR1 SGDLS and CDR2 YYNGEE. V lost 3 bases to trimming and J lost 2 bases, with 12 bases between them. The CDR3 is made up of 15 amino acids. The CDR3 reads CASSAEGLTYNEQFF. The CDR3 DNA follows: TGTGCCAGCAGCGCGGAGGGCCTCACCTACAATGAGCAGTTCTTC.

The sample holds one count of this clone. V gene TRBV6-2 or TRBV6-3 combines with J gene TRBJ2-7, with TRBD1 as a possible D gene (5 bases). Germline assignment: CDR1 MNHEY and CDR2 SVGEGT. Trimming took off 5 bases at V and 0 bases at J, with 5 bases between the two ends. The CDR3 covers 12 residues. This CDR3 is CASSQGSYEQYF. In DNA form, the CDR3 reads TGTGCCAGCAGTCAGGGCTCCTACGAGCAGTACTTC.

The chain is built from TRBV14 and TRBJ2-1; TRBD1 aligns across 11 bases. The ends lost 4 bases at V and 5 bases at J; junction bases unmatched: 4. CDR1 and CDR2 from the germline V gene are SGHDN and FVKESK. The CDR3 is made up of 15 amino acids. The CDR3 DNA follows: TGTGCCAGCAGCCCGCTGGGACAGGGGGACAATGAGCAGTTCTTC. It specifies CASSPLGQGDNEQFF.

The J gene is TRBJ1-3, the V gene TRBV30; 9 bases agree with TRBD1. The CDR3 is made up of 13 amino acids. CDR1 and CDR2 from the germline V gene are GTSNPN and SVGIG (reference sequence). Losses at the gene ends were 5 bases for V and 4 bases for J; bases not matched to a gene: 3. For the CDR3, the DNA is TGTGCCTGGGGGGACAGGGCCGGAAACACCATATATTTT. Amino acid sequence: CAWGDRAGNTIYF.

The count of this clone is one. V usage is TRBV19 and J usage is TRBJ2-1; 14 positions match TRBD2. The CDR3 runs to 16 residues. Germline V gene data show CDR1 as LNHDA and CDR2 as SQIVND (reference sequence). Trimming at V came to 2 bases and at J to 7 bases, leaving 4 bases not matched to a gene. The CDR3 region is CASSILGTSGSNEQFF. CDR3 DNA: TGTGCCAGTAGTATACTAGGGACTAGCGGGAGTAATGAGCAGTTCTTC.

CDR3 in DNA: TGCGCCAGCAGCTTACACCGAGGTCCCTCCTACGAGCAGTACTTC. This codes for CASSLHRGPSYEQYF. V usage is TRBV4-3 and J usage is TRBJ2-7, with D uncertain. There are 15 residues in the CDR3. The germline V gene has CDR1 LGHNA and CDR2 YSLEER. With 5 bases removed from V and 0 bases from J, the gap between germline ends came to 14 bases.

V usage is TRBV5-1 and J usage is TRBJ1-2; D is uncertain. The germline gives CDR1 SGHRS, CDR2 YFSETQ. V was cut by 5 bases and J by 2 bases, with 10 bases left in between. The CDR3 is 13 residues long. For the CDR3, the DNA is TGCGCCAGCAGACCGGACGGGAACTATGGCTACACCTTC. The encoded protein is CASRPDGNYGYTF.

V and J are TRBV6-5 and TRBJ1-1; 7 bases are shared with TRBD1. The CDR3 is 13 amino acids. V dropped 6 bases and J dropped 12; count of bases not matched to a gene: 13. Germline-derived CDR1 and CDR2 are MNHEY and SVGAGI. The CDR3 region is CASRMGGQRQTFF. The CDR3 nucleotides are TGTGCCAGCAGGATGGGGGGACAGCGACAAACTTTCTTT.

This rearrangement joins TRBV5-6 to TRBJ2-7; 10 bases agree with TRBD2. Germline V gene data show CDR1 as SGHDT and CDR2 as YYEEEE. There are 16 residues in the CDR3. V was clipped by 1 base and J by 2 bases; unmatched bases: 6. CDR3 in amino acids: CASSLSLAGATYEQYF. CDR3 nucleotide sequence: TGTGCCAGCAGCTTGTCTCTAGCGGGAGCAACCTACGAGCAGTACTTC. Combining the CDR3 with reference TRBV5-6 and TRBJ2-7 gives the whole variable domain DAGVTQSPTHLIKTRGQQVTLRCSPKSGHDTVSWYQQALGQGPQFIFQYYEEEERQRGNFPDRFSGHQFPNYSSELNVNALLLGDSALYLCASSLSLAGATYEQYFGPGTRLTVT.

The chain links TRBV28 to TRBJ1-6; 10 positions match TRBD1. V trimming: 5 bases; J trimming: 9 bases; junction bases outside the gene matches: 7. This CDR3 contains 15 residues. Germline CDR1 reads MDHEN; CDR2 reads SYDVKM. CDR3 protein: CASSRPTGGTSPLHF. CDR3 in DNA: TGTGCCAGCAGTCGACCGACAGGGGGCACTTCACCCCTCCACTTT.